The TCR beta chain described here comes from a study of metastatic and nonmetastatic thyroid tumors. The CDR3 extends over 15 amino acids. Deletions cut 4 bases from V and 0 bases from J, with 10 bases between. Germline loops: CDR1 SGHRS, CDR2 YFSETQ. All patients were untreated before thyroid surgery. This clone was counted ten times or more. Its antigen is still unknown. Through MiXCR, TCRdb re-clonotyped the PCR reads. The repertoire has over 15,000 clones, 9.5% to 15% of them found once; the top ten carry about a sixth. Study-wide findings and caveats: Benign nodules reportedly had significantly lower TCR beta diversity than malignant thyroid tumors in blood and tumor.

The sequence came from a female donor with papillary thyroid cancer or a benign thyroid nodule (not recorded which). Some clones in this sample may be carry-over from other donors' samples. V and J are TRBV5-1 and TRBJ2-2; unclear D gene. Sequencing was performed on tumor tissue. The CDR3 bases are TGCGCCAGCAGCCCTTACGAGCCGAACACCGGGGAGCTGTTTTTT. Translation: CASSPYEPNTGELFF. The full variable domain, with the rest looked up from reference TRBV5-1 and TRBJ2-2, is KAGVTQTPRYLIKTRGQQVTLSCSPISGHRSVSWYQQTPGQGLQFLFEYFSETQRNKGNFPGRFSGRQFSNSRSEMNVSTLELGDSALYLCASSPYEPNTGELFFGEGSRLTVL.